The entry below gives a single TCR beta chain sequence along with its context. Original handling: Reference gene primer amplification yielded estimated nucleated cell counts. Some clones are missing from TCRdb's copy, which holds only in-frame ones; the method was immunoSEQ multiplex PCR. For V, J and clone size, that table is used; D and trimming come from the DNA. This sample yields approximately 500,000 clones, of which roughly 89% are seen a single time; less than 9.5% belongs to the top ten. Germline values: CDR1 KGHDR, CDR2 SFDVKD. The CDR3 is 14 residues long. J gave up 6 bases and V 4 bases, and 5 bases lay outside the gene matches. This entry belongs to a study of blood T cell repertoires in COVID-19. Study background: The study drew acute and convalescent COVID-19 samples from the United States, Italy and Spain. The analysed material was cDNA or gDNA that came from T cells, B-cell-depleted T cells, or PBMCs.

Patients at the Seattle site were enrolled during active infection and followed longitudinally. The rearrangement uses TRBV24-1 and TRBJ2-1; 7 nucleotides agree with TRBD1. The origin of this receptor is a woman aged 45-65 years with COVID-19, enrolled during active disease. The sample comprised peripheral blood. This CDR3 reads CATSDEQGSNEQFF. CDR3 nucleotides: TGTGCCACCAGTGACGAACAGGGGTCCAATGAGCAGTTCTTC.